Below, 8 T cell receptor delta chains from the same sample are listed, as sequenced in a study of gamma-delta chains in newborns, infants, children. TCRdb redid the clone calls on the reads with CATT. The sample includes several thousand delta-chain clones, 3% of them seen just once. Sequencing was performed on blood. These receptors were obtained from a child who was a newborn, infant or young child, either healthy, febrile or measles-vaccinated (not recorded which).

This clone has just a few counts. The CDR3: CACDNWGISAAQLFF. CDR3 DNA: TGTGCCTGTGATAACTGGGGGATAAGCGCAGCACAACTCTTCTTT. The J gene is TRDJ2, the V gene TRDV2; 11 bases match TRDD3. The germline CDR1 and CDR2 sequences are GEAIGNYY and EKD. The CDR3 length is 15 residues. The V and J ends lost 4 bases and 6 bases, in that order; junction bases with no gene match: 6.

Regarding this clone: The protein that TCRdb holds for this DNA derives from a much larger clone and differs from the translated DNA at residues 3 and 10, which likely indicates a read error; the protein shown here is translated from the DNA. The rearrangement uses TRDV2 and TRDJ1; a weak D match, TRDD3 (6 bases). Germline-derived CDR1 and CDR2 are GEAIGNYY and EKD. The CDR3 extends over 19 amino acids. CDR3 nucleotides: TGTGCCCGTGACACCGTAAGTGCTGGGAGATACGAGGACACCGATAAACTCATCTTT. This translates into CARDTVSAGRYEDTDKLIF.

As concerns this clone: TCRdb assigns this DNA the protein of a much larger clone, which departs from its translation at residue 7; this likely reflects a read error, and the protein shown comes from translating the DNA. The chain carries TRDV2 and TRDJ3, with TRDD3 matching 8 bases. The germline CDR1 and CDR2 sequences are GEAIGNYY and EKD. The ends lost 0 bases at V and 0 bases at J; junction bases unmatched: 6. The CDR3 covers 19 residues. The CDR3 DNA is TGTGCCTGTGACACCTGGGCCTGGGGGAACTCCTGGGACACCCGACAGATGTTTTTC. It yields the protein CACDTWAWGNSWDTRQMFF.

This clone has just a few counts. TCRdb's listed protein matches a much larger clone and diverges from this DNA's translation at residue 12, likely through a read error; the protein shown comes from the DNA. The chain uses TRDV1 and TRDJ2; 9 nucleotides align to TRDD3. This CDR3 spans 19 amino acids. CDR1 TSWWSYY and CDR2 QGS come from the germline V gene. V shed 4 bases and J 6 bases; nucleotides not matched to a gene: 18. The CDR3 DNA sequence: TGTGCTCTTGGGGGGAAGGAGTTCCTGGGGGATGAGAGGGCAGCACAACTCTTCTTT. Protein sequence: CALGGKEFLGDERAAQLFF.

The chain employs TRDV2 and TRDJ1; D unclear. Germline CDR1 is GEAIGNYY and CDR2 is EKD. V dropped 3 bases and J dropped 0 bases, with 10 bases sitting between them. This CDR3 has 14 residues. This CDR3 reads CACDFLLYTDKLIF. For the CDR3, the DNA is TGTGCCTGTGACTTTCTACTGTACACCGATAAACTCATCTTT.

This clone was found a few times. This is likely an artifact of a read error, given a far larger clone one base away. The sample has other DNA sequences that encode this CDR3 too. The CDR3 is CAASAGIRNGYTDKLIF. CDR3 DNA sequence: TGTGCAGCAAGCGCGGGTATACGAAACGGGTACACCGATAAACTCATCTTT. The genes are TRAV29/DV5 and TRDJ1, with D possibly TRDD3 on 5 matching bases. The CDR3 totals 17 residues. Germline V lookup: CDR1 NSMFDY, CDR2 ISSIKDK. Trimming removed 0 bases at V and 0 bases at J, with 18 bases between.

This clone came up a few times. A single base is all that separates this from a far larger clone, so a read error is likely. The same CDR3 can be traced to other DNA sequences in this sample. This chain uses TRDV1 with TRDJ1; D may correspond to TRDD2 or TRDD3 (5 bases each). Germline CDR1 TSWWSYY, CDR2 QGS. CDR3 length equals 15 residues. The DNA for the CDR3 is TGCGCTCTTGGGGAACTTAACTTCCCCATCCATAAACTCATCTTT. It encodes CALGELNFPIHKLIF.

This clone was seen a handful of times. The TCRdb protein, from a much larger clone, departs from this DNA's translation at residue 4, likely by read error; the protein shown derives from the DNA. Here the CDR3 DNA reads TGTGCCTGTGTCTTCCGTACTGGGGGATCTAGCTCCTGGGACACCCGACAGATGTTTTTC. Encoded protein: CACVFRTGGSSSWDTRQMFF. V and J are TRDV2 and TRDJ3; 10 nucleotides line up with TRDD3. The CDR3 totals 20 residues. The germline CDR1 and CDR2 sequences are GEAIGNYY and EKD. J gave up 0 bases and V 5 bases, and 12 bases lay outside the gene matches.